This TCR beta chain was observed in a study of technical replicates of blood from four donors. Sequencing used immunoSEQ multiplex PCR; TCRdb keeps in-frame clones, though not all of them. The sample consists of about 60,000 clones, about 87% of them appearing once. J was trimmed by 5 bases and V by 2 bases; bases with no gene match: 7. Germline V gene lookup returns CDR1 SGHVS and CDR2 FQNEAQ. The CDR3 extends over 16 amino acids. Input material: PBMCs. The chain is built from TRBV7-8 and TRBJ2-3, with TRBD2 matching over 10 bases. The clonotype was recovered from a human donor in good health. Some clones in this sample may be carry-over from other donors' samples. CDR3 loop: CASSLLAGEVLDTQYF. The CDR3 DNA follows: TGTGCCAGCAGCTTACTAGCGGGAGAGGTTTTAGATACGCAGTATTTT.